The 30 T cell receptor beta chains in this list originate from one sample, sequenced in a study of Graves' ophthalmopathy and Graves' hyperthyroidism. The sequenced template was RNA, covering the TCR beta CDR3 region. Second-round multiplex PCR followed a first-round RT-PCR using HTBI primers. TCRdb re-called the multiplex PCR reads with MiXCR, one entry per CDR3 protein. The repertoire holds a few hundred thousand distinct CDR3 sequences, around 21% seen once, with under 3% in the top ten. The sequenced sample was peripheral blood. Receptor source: a woman aged 18-30 years with stable Graves' hyperthyroidism.

This clonotype was counted at least ten times. The V and J genes are TRBV6-7 and TRBJ2-4; D may be TRBD1 or TRBD2 (5 bases each). TRBV6-7 is reported as an ORF; its role is uncertain. V lost 8 bases and J 0 bases, leaving 17 bases between the germline ends. The CDR3 length is 16 residues. The CDR3 region is CASRPGASLAKNIQYF. The CDR3 bases are TGTGCCAGCCGACCCGGGGCATCCTTAGCCAAAAACATTCAGTACTTC.

This clonotype was found many times. The chain links TRBV7-9 to TRBJ1-2, with 8 bases fitting TRBD1. Germline V lookup: CDR1 SEHNR, CDR2 FQNEAQ (reference sequence). After removal of 4 bases from V and 6 bases from J, the junction contained 4 bases not matched to a gene. This CDR3 has 13 amino acids. The CDR3 coding sequence is TGTGCCAGCAGCTCCGGGACAGGACATGGCTACACCTTC. It specifies CASSSGTGHGYTF.

In this sample, this clonotype turned up many times. The rearrangement uses TRBV11-2 and TRBJ2-2; unclear D gene. The CDR3 sequence is 14 residues long. Germline V CDR1 and CDR2: SGHAT, FQNNGV. The V end was cut by 1 base, the J end by 2 bases, with 5 bases between. The CDR3 loop is CASSLGRNTGELFF. The CDR3 region has the DNA TGTGCCAGCAGCTTAGGAAGAAACACCGGGGAGCTGTTTTTT.

In its sample, this clonotype was seen many times. The V call is TRBV4-2, the J call TRBJ2-7; tentatively, D is TRBD1 (5 bases). The CDR3 contains 15 residues. The ends were cut back, 3 bases at V and 3 bases at J, with 15 bases in the middle. CDR1 and CDR2 (germline): LGHNA, YNFKEQ. The CDR3 here is CASSHDGQGIYEQYF. The CDR3 bases are TGTGCCAGCAGCCATGATGGCCAGGGAATCTACGAGCAGTACTTC.

The chain couples TRBV11-1 to TRBJ2-2, with 10 bases that match TRBD1. This CDR3 has 18 residues. Germline V gene lookup returns CDR1 SGHAT and CDR2 FQDESV (reference sequence). Losses at the gene ends were 5 bases for V and 0 bases for J; bases not matched to a gene: 9. CDR3 sequence (DNA): TGTGCCAGCAGCACAGTCCGGGACAGGGGCGCGAACACCGGGGAGCTGTTTTTT. Its protein product is CASSTVRDRGANTGELFF.

This clonotype has a count of ten or more. V and J are TRBV20-1 and TRBJ2-7; 8 bases are shared with TRBD2. Germline V gene lookup returns CDR1 DFQATT and CDR2 SNEGSKA (reference sequence). The CDR3 has 15 residues. V shed 6 bases and J 4 bases; nucleotides not matched to a gene: 14. Written as DNA, the CDR3 is TGCAGTGCCGACGTTAGAGCGGGAGCAGGGTACGAGCAGTACTTC. Amino acid sequence: CSADVRAGAGYEQYF.

This clonotype was picked up many times. The chain joins TRBV27 to TRBJ2-7, with 7 bases fitting TRBD2. Trimming removed 5 bases from V and 2 bases from J; junction bases left unmatched: 9. The CDR3 runs to 15 residues. From germline, CDR1 is MNHEY and CDR2 SMNVEV (reference sequence). CDR3 residues: CASSLASGGPYEQYF. The CDR3 DNA reads as TGTGCCAGCAGTCTGGCTAGCGGAGGCCCCTACGAGCAGTACTTC.

This clonotype was recorded at least ten times. CDR3 DNA: TGCAGTGCCCCCTCACTTCTGGACACCGGGGAGCTGTTTTTT. Amino acids: CSAPSLLDTGELFF. The chain uses TRBV20-1 and TRBJ2-2, with D hard to call. The CDR3 covers 14 residues. Deletions cut 6 bases from V and 3 bases from J, with 14 bases between. Looked up from germline, CDR1 is DFQATT and CDR2 is SNEGSKA (reference sequence).

This clonotype was found a few times. The chain combines TRBV2 with TRBJ1-1; unclear D gene. The CDR3 has 10 residues. Per the germline V gene, CDR1 is SNHLY and CDR2 is FYNNEI. The V end was cut by 9 bases, the J end by 7 bases, with 9 bases between. CDR3 protein: CASLGSEAFF. In DNA form, the CDR3 reads TGTGCCAGTCTTGGTAGTGAAGCTTTCTTT.

This clonotype was seen at least ten times. This chain joins TRBV7-9 and TRBJ1-1; D uncertain. The CDR3 sequence is 15 residues long. Germline V CDR1 and CDR2: SEHNR, FQNEAQ (reference sequence). Trimming stripped 2 bases from V and 1 base from J, with 11 bases between. The CDR3 DNA is TGTGCCAGCAGCTTAAAGGAGTCGGCGAACACTGAAGCTTTCTTT. Translation: CASSLKESANTEAFF.

V and J are TRBV2 and TRBJ2-2; D is possibly TRBD1 (5 bases). Trimming stripped 4 bases from V and 2 bases from J, with 14 bases between. CDR1 is SNHLY and CDR2 is FYNNEI in the germline V gene. There are 16 residues in the CDR3. Here the CDR3 DNA reads TGTGCCAGCAGTGTGGTAAGGACAACAAACACCGGGGAGCTGTTTTTT. It translates to CASSVVRTTNTGELFF.

This clonotype was counted ten times or more. V is TRBV6-2 or TRBV6-3 and J is TRBJ2-7; no firm D call. Looked up from germline, CDR1 is MNHEY and CDR2 is SVGEGT. The CDR3 consists of 12 residues. V was shortened by 6 bases and J by 8 bases, with 14 bases between the two germline ends. In DNA, the CDR3 is TGTGCCAGCAGCCACCTAGGTGTTCAGCAGTACTTC. Its translation: CASSHLGVQQYF.

This clonotype was recorded many times. V usage is TRBV20-1 and J usage is TRBJ2-7, with TRBD2 as a possible D gene (6 bases). Trimming stripped 4 bases from V and 2 bases from J, with 15 bases between. The length of the CDR3 is 14 residues. Per the germline V gene, CDR1 is DFQATT and CDR2 is SNEGSKA (reference sequence). CDR3 region: CSATLSSDTYEQYF. CDR3 nucleotide sequence: TGCAGTGCTACTCTCTCTAGCGATACCTACGAGCAGTACTTC.

This clonotype came up many times. Mismatch with germline at one junction end may stem from a read error. The chain combines TRBV6-1 with TRBJ1-6; 8 bases agree with TRBD1. The length of the CDR3 is 14 residues. Germline CDR1 and CDR2: MNHNS and SASEGT. The CDR3 protein is CACRAGGQNSPLHF. CDR3 in DNA: TGTGCCTGCAGAGCAGGGGGCCAAAATTCACCCCTCCACTTT.

There are many counts of this clonotype. V usage is TRBV12-3 or TRBV12-4 and J usage is TRBJ2-6; TRBD1 matches 8 bases. CDR3 size: 15 residues. V trimming: 6 bases; J trimming: 2 bases; junction bases outside the gene matches: 3. The CDR3 protein is CASRDRGAGANVLTF. In DNA form, the CDR3 reads TGTGCCAGCAGAGACAGGGGTGCTGGGGCCAACGTCCTGACTTTC.

Ten or more counts support this clonotype. V gene TRBV20-1 combines with J gene TRBJ2-7; 14 nucleotides match TRBD2. Germline V gene data show CDR1 as DFQATT and CDR2 as SNEGSKA (reference sequence). CDR3 length: 16 amino acids. The V segment lost 0 bases and the J segment 2 bases; nucleotides outside the gene matches: 3. CDR3 sequence (DNA): TGCAGTGCTAGAGAACGGGGACTAGCGGGGGCCTACGAGCAGTACTTC. It is translated as CSARERGLAGAYEQYF.

In its sample, this clonotype was seen many times. The chain uses TRBV2 and TRBJ1-5, with TRBD1 identical over 11 bases. The CDR3 spans 20 residues. Germline loops: CDR1 SNHLY, CDR2 FYNNEI. Unmatched junction bases numbered 12, after V lost 2 bases and J lost 0 bases. CDR3: CASSEKRGDRGFYSNQPQHF. The CDR3 DNA is TGTGCCAGCAGTGAAAAACGAGGGGACAGGGGGTTCTATAGCAATCAGCCCCAGCATTTT.

In its sample, this clonotype was seen a few times. The chain uses TRBV11-2 and TRBJ1-5, with D perhaps matching TRBD1 (5 bases). CDR3 length: 15 amino acids. CDR1 SGHAT and CDR2 FQNNGV come from the germline V gene. The V end was cut by 2 bases, the J end by 7 bases, with 15 bases between. For the CDR3, the DNA is TGTGCCAGCAGCTTACTCCCTGGGGGAACACAGCCCCAGCATTTT. This translates into CASSLLPGGTQPQHF.

The chain uses TRBV20-1 and TRBJ2-5, with D unclear. Germline assignment: CDR1 DFQATT and CDR2 SNEGSKA (reference sequence). The CDR3 is made up of 13 amino acids. V lost 3 bases and J 5 bases, leaving 13 bases between the germline ends. The CDR3 DNA reads as TGCAGTGCTAGCGCCGGGCCTGGGGAGACCCAGTACTTC. Its protein product is CSASAGPGETQYF.

This clonotype was seen at least ten times. V is TRBV7-9 and J is TRBJ2-7; tentative D call: TRBD1 (6 bases). Trimming shortened V by 1 base and J by 3 bases, and 13 bases separated the two germline ends. The CDR3 runs 15 residues. Germline CDR1 reads SEHNR; CDR2 reads FQNEAQ (reference sequence). The CDR3 bases are TGTGCCAGCAGCTTAGGCAGGGGCCTCCACTACGAGCAGTACTTC. It specifies CASSLGRGLHYEQYF.

The chain couples TRBV28 to TRBJ1-2, with a tentative D call TRBD1 (5 bases). Trimming took 5 bases from V and 3 from J, leaving 13 bases between them. The germline V gene has CDR1 MDHEN and CDR2 SYDVKM. There are 14 residues in the CDR3. CDR3 residues: CASSALGRDYGYTF. The CDR3 region has the DNA TGTGCCAGCAGTGCTTTGGGCAGGGACTATGGCTACACCTTC.

This clonotype came up many times. This chain links TRBV30 with TRBJ1-1; TRBD1 matches at 12 bases. This CDR3 spans 13 amino acids. The trim removed 8 bases at V and 5 bases at J, leaving 6 bases unmatched. CDR1 and CDR2 from the germline V gene are GTSNPN and SVGIG (reference sequence). In nucleotides, the CDR3 is TGTGCCGGGACAGGGGGCGATGGAACTGAAGCTTTCTTT. It yields the protein CAGTGGDGTEAFF.

This clonotype was recorded at least ten times. The chain recombines TRBV28 with TRBJ2-2; 11 bases match TRBD2. This CDR3 comprises 16 residues. V lost 3 bases to trimming and J lost 3 bases; unmatched junction nucleotides: 3. Germline V CDR1 and CDR2: MDHEN, SYDVKM. For the CDR3, the DNA is TGTGCCAGCAGTTTGGGGACTAGCGGCTACACCGGGGAGCTGTTTTTT. It specifies CASSLGTSGYTGELFF.

The table lists this clonotype with many counts. This chain uses TRBV28 with TRBJ1-2; the D gene is possibly TRBD1 (5 bases). V lost 2 bases to trimming and J lost 1 base, with 8 bases between them. The CDR3 loop spans 14 amino acids. Germline CDR1 MDHEN, CDR2 SYDVKM. The CDR3 region is CASSLRQGNYGYTF. CDR3 DNA sequence: TGTGCCAGCAGTTTACGCCAGGGTAACTATGGCTACACCTTC.

The chain is built from TRBV11-2 and TRBJ2-6; TRBD2 might be the D (5 bases). The germline gives CDR1 SGHAT, CDR2 FQNNGV. With 3 bases removed from V and 2 bases from J, the gap between germline ends came to 8 bases. This CDR3 is 15 amino acids long. The CDR3 DNA reads as TGTGCCAGCAGCTTGAGGGCGGCTGGGGCCAACGTCCTGACTTTC. Translated, it gives CASSLRAAGANVLTF.

At least ten counts were recorded for this clonotype. V usage is TRBV6-2 or TRBV6-3 and J usage is TRBJ1-1; 10 nucleotides match TRBD1. Germline V gives CDR1 MNHEY, CDR2 SVGEGT. The V segment lost 4 bases and the J segment 5 bases; nucleotides outside the gene matches: 7. The CDR3 totals 15 residues. CDR3 sequence: CASSLTGTGETEAFF. As DNA, the CDR3 is TGTGCCAGCAGTTTAACCGGGACAGGGGAGACTGAAGCTTTCTTT.

In this sample, this clonotype turned up a few times. V gene TRBV7-8 combines with J gene TRBJ2-3; tentative D call: TRBD2 (6 bases). V was pared by 3 bases and J by 2 bases, with 12 bases between. This CDR3 spans 15 amino acids. Germline lookup yields CDR1 SGHVS and CDR2 FQNEAQ. The chain's CDR3 is CASSLGLLYTDTQYF. CDR3 DNA: TGTGCCAGCAGCTTGGGACTCTTATACACAGATACGCAGTATTTT. The whole variable domain, filled in from reference TRBV7-8 and TRBJ2-3, reads GAGVSQSPRYKVAKRGQDVALRCDPISGHVSLFWYQQALGQGPEFLTYFQNEAQLDKSGLPSDRFFAERPEGSVSTLKIQRTQQEDSAVYLCASSLGLLYTDTQYFGPGTRLTVL.

This clonotype was observed many times. The V call is TRBV7-9, the J call TRBJ2-2, with D unresolved. V lost 3 bases to trimming and J lost 7 bases, with 3 bases between them. There are 11 residues in the CDR3. Germline V gene data show CDR1 as SEHNR and CDR2 as FQNEAQ (reference sequence). The CDR3 protein is CASSFRGELFF. As DNA, the CDR3 is TGTGCCAGCAGCTTTCGCGGGGAGCTGTTTTTT.

Ten or more counts support this clonotype. The rearrangement joins TRBV9 to TRBJ1-1, with D tentatively TRBD1 (5 bases). Per germline, CDR1 SGDLS and CDR2 YYNGEE. This CDR3 has 15 amino acids. The V and J ends lost 3 bases and 1 base respectively, with 13 bases between them. This CDR3 reads CASSETGTENTEAFF. CDR3 in DNA: TGTGCCAGCAGCGAAACTGGGACTGAGAACACTGAAGCTTTCTTT.

This clonotype was counted at least ten times. The V and J genes are TRBV19 and TRBJ1-5, with unresolved D. CDR3 length: 13 residues. Germline V gives CDR1 LNHDA, CDR2 SQIVND (reference sequence). The V and J ends lost 2 bases and 5 bases respectively, with 7 bases between them. The CDR3 DNA follows: TGTGCCAGTAGTATAAGAGAAGATCAGCCCCAGCATTTT. It yields the protein CASSIREDQPQHF.